Below, 9 T cell receptor beta chains from the same sample are listed, as sequenced in a study of neurological immune-mediated disorders. TCRdb fed the 5' RACE reads into MiXCR, producing one record per CDR3 protein. The table includes roughly 60,000 distinct CDR3 sequences, around 5% detected once. The sequencing sample was made of PBMCs. These receptors came from a woman between 50 and 59 years old with multiple sclerosis.

This clonotype was seen at least ten times. This chain uses TRBV15 with TRBJ2-3, with D possibly being TRBD2 (6 bases). The V end was cut by 6 bases, the J end by 1 base, with 8 bases between. The CDR3 length is 13 residues. Germline V lookup: CDR1 LNHNV, CDR2 YYDKDF (reference sequence). CDR3 loop: CATRASGTDTQYF. The CDR3 nucleotides are TGTGCCACCAGGGCTAGCGGCACAGATACGCAGTATTTT.

This clonotype was counted many times. The gene calls are TRBV12-3 or TRBV12-4 and TRBJ1-2; tentatively, D is TRBD1 (5 bases). V lost 6 bases, J lost 7 bases, and 18 bases lay in between. The length of the CDR3 is 14 residues. The CDR3 DNA is TGTGCCAGCAGGGACACTACGAGGGGTGGTGGCTACACCTTC. It codes for CASRDTTRGGGYTF.

This clonotype was found many times. This chain joins TRBV12-3 or TRBV12-4 and TRBJ1-2; D not resolved. CDR3 length: 12 residues. With 1 base removed from V and 6 bases from J, the gap between germline ends came to 6 bases. CDR3 protein: CASSLVRDGYTF. The DNA for the CDR3 is TGTGCCAGCAGTTTAGTTAGGGATGGCTACACCTTC.

In this sample, this clonotype turned up many times. This chain joins TRBV18 and TRBJ2-7; 9 bases align to TRBD1. CDR3 size: 13 residues. Unmatched junction bases numbered 1, after V lost 5 bases and J lost 2 bases. In germline, CDR1 is KGHSH, CDR2 LQKENI. In DNA form, the CDR3 reads TGTGCCAGCTCAGGGACAGGGACCTACGAGCAGTACGTC. This encodes CASSGTGTYEQYV.

This clonotype was counted at least ten times. The rearrangement uses TRBV20-1 and TRBJ2-5; D may be TRBD1 or TRBD2 (5 bases each). Germline CDR1 DFQATT, CDR2 SNEGSKA (reference sequence). Trimming removed 3 bases at V and 3 bases at J, with 20 bases between. The CDR3 extends over 16 amino acids. The CDR3: CSASRRQRRYEETQYF. The DNA of the CDR3 is TGCAGTGCTAGCCGACGACAGCGGCGTTATGAAGAGACCCAGTACTTC.

The chain uses TRBV20-1 and TRBJ2-7, with D hard to call. The germline CDR1 and CDR2 sequences are DFQATT and SNEGSKA (reference sequence). V was shortened by 1 base and J by 6 bases, with 22 bases between the two germline ends. The CDR3 is 16 amino acids. CDR3 coding DNA: TGCAGTGCTAGAGCCGGGCCCGGTCCCACCCCTCTCGAGCAGTACTTC. It encodes CSARAGPGPTPLEQYF.

This clonotype has at least ten counts. The V call is TRBV4-1, the J call TRBJ2-1; 9 nucleotides match TRBD2. Germline CDR1 and CDR2: MGHRA and YSYEKL. This CDR3 is built from 15 residues. The V segment lost 4 bases and the J segment 8 bases; nucleotides outside the gene matches: 9. The CDR3 DNA reads TGCGCCAGCAGCCGGGCGGGGGGGTCAGGGGATGAGCAGTTCTTC. This translates into CASSRAGGSGDEQFF.

This clonotype was seen only a few times. This chain connects TRBV11-1 to TRBJ2-2; 9 nucleotides align to TRBD2. The CDR3 is 17 amino acids. Germline CDR1 is SGHAT and CDR2 is FQDESV (reference sequence). V lost 2 bases, J lost 5 bases, and 9 bases stayed unmatched. DNA for the CDR3: TGTGCCAGCAGCTTAAGGATCAGCGGGGGGTCGACCGGGGAGCTGTTTTTT. It yields the protein CASSLRISGGSTGELFF. Variable domain in full (rest from reference TRBV11-1 and TRBJ2-2): EAEVAQSPRYKITEKSQAVAFWCDPISGHATLYWYRQILGQGPELLVQFQDESVVDDSQLPKDRFSAERLKGVDSTLKIQPAELGDSAMYLCASSLRISGGSTGELFFGEGSRLTVL.

The table lists this clonotype with many counts. V is TRBV7-3 and J is TRBJ2-2; D call uncertain. The CDR3 totals 13 residues. Germline V lookup: CDR1 SGHTA, CDR2 FQGTGA. V shed 4 bases and J shed 6 bases, with 9 bases lying between them. CDR3: CASSSVGPGELFF. DNA of the CDR3: TGTGCCAGCAGCTCCGTAGGGCCCGGGGAGCTGTTTTTT. The whole variable domain, remainder taken from reference TRBV7-3 and TRBJ2-2, is GAGVSQTPSNKVTEKGKYVELRCDPISGHTALYWYRQSLGQGPEFLIYFQGTGAADDSGLPNDRFFAVRPEGSVSTLKIQRTERGDSAVYLCASSSVGPGELFFGEGSRLTVL.